The present T cell receptor (beta chain) was sequenced within a study of shared clonotypes between healthy human individuals (dated by TCRdb to 2020 to 2022). For context, the study as a whole: The cohort comprised a couple of women and a few men aged 18 to 49 years. Leukapheresis yielded between about 0.9 and 10 billion PBMCs per donor. To increase sequencing depth and limit assay-specific biases, different laboratories used diverse techniques to prepare libraries and sequence TCR repertoires. To estimate repertoire size and how much clonotypes are shared between individuals, the study performed deep sequencing of blood TCR repertoires from roughly five healthy adults.

Using the deep immunoSEQ assay, TCR CDR3 regions were amplified from genomic DNA by multiplex PCR. Extracted genomic DNA from each cell subset was distributed evenly across all wells of several immunoSEQ 96-well plates, and each plate was treated as a replicate. For unsorted PBMC, each replicate PCR was loaded with approximately 320 ng genomic DNA, equivalent to roughly 33,000 T cell genomes. Genomic DNA from unsorted PBMC was sequenced over ten immunoSEQ deep assay plates. The purified libraries were quantified using a Qubit 3.0 fluorometer, sized with a Bioanalyzer 2100, and then quantified again using the KAPA Library Quantification kit. A separate single-read 150-cycle Illumina NextSeq 550 flow cell was used to sequence each immunoSEQ 96-well plate. The authors' analysis ran thus. The immunoSEQ output contained only junctional sequences without quality scores, so filtering could not match that applied to full-length reads. To assign V/J genes and CDR3, sequences were annotated against IMGT germline references using PyIR, a Python wrapper for IgBLAST v1.9. Reads were filtered out if the reads had weak V/J assignments (E-value above 1e-6), no CDR3, stop codons, out-of-frame junctions, or ambiguous translated residues. V3J clonotypes were defined as sequences sharing an identical inferred V gene, J gene, and CDR3 amino acid sequence. Percentage overlap between repertoires was calculated by dividing the number of shared unique clonotypes by the size of the smaller repertoire. RTK rarefaction, the Chao1 estimator, and Recon v2.1 estimates of unobserved clonotypes were used to assess repertoire richness. TCRdb's version of the immuneACCESS table is confined to in-frame rearrangements and falls short of the full clone set. An unresolved V gene accounts for under half of the shortfall where checked; the remainder is of unknown origin. D and trimming come from the DNA, and the V and J calls and clone size come from that table. The sample table contains 490,000 or so clones; only one count was recorded for about 80% of them. Clones ranked in the top ten supply around 12% of the sample.

On this clone: Its antigen has not been determined. No much larger clonotype is one base removed from it; base qualities were not supplied.

Healthy HIV-negative adults with no recently reported acute infections or vaccinations were included as donors. All donors were Caucasian adults living in Nashville, Tennessee, USA. For unsorted samples, 90 million or so PBMCs were counted, and genomic DNA was extracted using the QIAamp DNA Blood Mini kit. Blood was obtained by leukapheresis, after which PBMCs were separated by Ficoll-Histopaque density gradient centrifugation and cryopreserved in liquid nitrogen vapor phase. Here is what the overall study found, with its caveats: The small number of donors limited the genetic and exposure-history diversity represented. Only blood was sampled, and tissue TCR repertoires likely differ from those in blood. Pairwise subsampling led to the expectation that sequencing depth would affect the degree of clonotype sharing among donors.

The receptor was isolated from a woman in her thirties or forties in good health. Some clones in this sample may be carry-over from other donors' samples. The sample consisted of PBMCs.

The nucleotides are TGTGCCATCAAGCCCTCGGCAGGAACGAACACTGAAGCTTTCTTT. It specifies CAIKPSAGTNTEAFF. Here the chain combines TRBV10-3 and TRBJ1-1; the D gene cannot be resolved reliably. Trimming takes 7 bases from V and 1 base from J, and the germline ends sit 16 bases apart. For CDR1 and CDR2, the germline V gene lists ENHRY and SYGVKD. Measured from the cysteine to the phenylalanine, the CDR3 is 15 residues long. The read is trimmed to its CDR3 DNA, 45 bases read in frame from base 1.